Each of the 27 T cell receptor beta chains below was sequenced from the same sample in a study of human T cells and chemical hapten exposure. TCRdb re-called the RACE reads through MiXCR, storing one row per CDR3 protein. The repertoire holds fewer than 85,000 distinct CDR3 sequences, over 8.5% seen once, with approximately 1.4% in the top ten. Time point defined: healthy volunteer bleed at 6 weeks. Total RNA was extracted from unfractionated whole blood. The sequenced material came from whole blood. Receptor source: a male donor in good health. Some clones in this sample may be carry-over from other donors' samples.

The rearrangement links TRBV24-1 to TRBJ2-1; weak D call: TRBD1 (5 bases). The CDR3 consists of 13 residues. CDR1 is KGHDR, CDR2 SFDVKD, per germline. The V and J ends lost 6 bases and 9 bases respectively, with 14 bases between them. CDR3 sequence: CATSWKGSTEQFF. CDR3 coding DNA: TGTGCCACCAGTTGGAAGGGGTCGACTGAGCAGTTCTTC.

The table lists this clonotype with many counts. This sequence joins TRBV7-9 and TRBJ2-7, with D unclear. The germline V gene encodes CDR1 SEHNR and CDR2 FQNEAQ (reference sequence). Trimming left V 7 bases short and J 7 bases short, with 17 bases between. The CDR3 is made up of 13 amino acids. CDR3 region: CASNPDRLKEQYF. The DNA for the CDR3 is TGTGCCAGCAACCCCGACCGCCTGAAGGAGCAGTACTTC.

This clonotype was picked up a small number of times. The chain uses TRBV2 and TRBJ1-4; 7 bases map to TRBD1. The germline CDR1 and CDR2 sequences are SNHLY and FYNNEI. The CDR3 totals 15 residues. V was pared by 4 bases and J by 4 bases, with 6 bases of the junction left unmatched. The CDR3 sequence is CASSGTGGDNEKLFF. The CDR3, as DNA: TGTGCCAGCAGTGGGACAGGCGGGGATAATGAAAAACTGTTTTTT.

This clonotype was seen more than once but under ten times. CDR3: CASSPVPGQLEKLFF. The CDR3 nucleotides are TGCGCCAGCAGCCCAGTTCCGGGACAGCTTGAAAAACTGTTTTTT. This chain links TRBV4-3 with TRBJ1-4, with 7 bases identical to TRBD1. The CDR3 sequence is 15 residues long. Germline trimming cut 4 bases from V and 7 bases from J; bases unmatched to any gene: 9. CDR1 LGHNA and CDR2 YSLEER come from the germline V gene.

The genes are TRBV5-1 and TRBJ2-3, with unresolved D. The CDR3 has 14 amino acids. V lost 0 bases to trimming and J lost 1 base, with 6 bases between them. The V gene's germline CDR1 is SGHRS and CDR2 YFSETQ. The CDR3 DNA reads TGCGCCAGCAGCTTGGACAGCGGCACAGATACGCAGTATTTT. This codes for CASSLDSGTDTQYF.

This clonotype was seen more than once but under ten times. The rearrangement links TRBV5-1 to TRBJ1-5; no definite D call. The germline V gene encodes CDR1 SGHRS and CDR2 YFSETQ. The CDR3 loop spans 15 amino acids. V was trimmed by 0 bases and J by 2 bases, leaving 9 bases between them. CDR3 sequence (DNA): TGCGCCAGCAGCTTGGTGGGCAATGGCAATCAGCCCCAGCATTTT. Protein sequence: CASSLVGNGNQPQHF. The full variable domain, with the rest looked up from reference TRBV5-1 and TRBJ1-5, is KAGVTQTPRYLIKTRGQQVTLSCSPISGHRSVSWYQQTPGQGLQFLFEYFSETQRNKGNFPGRFSGRQFSNSRSEMNVSTLELGDSALYLCASSLVGNGNQPQHFGDGTRLSIL.

The chain carries TRBV28 and TRBJ2-7; TRBD1 agrees at 8 bases. CDR1 MDHEN and CDR2 SYDVKM come from the germline V gene. V trimming: 7 bases; J trimming: 5 bases; junction bases outside the gene matches: 7. The CDR3 totals 13 residues. The CDR3 nucleotides read TGTGCCAGCAAGGCAGGGGGCATTGACGAGCAGTACTTC. Its translation: CASKAGGIDEQYF.

The chain has TRBV6-6 and TRBJ1-1, with a possible D match to TRBD1 (6 bases). Trimming took off 5 bases at V and 5 bases at J, with 18 bases between the two ends. Looked up from germline, CDR1 is MNHNY and CDR2 is SVGAGI (reference sequence). This CDR3 is built from 15 residues. The CDR3 nucleotides read TGTGCCAGCAGTACAGAGCTTGACAGGCGGACTGAAGCTTTCTTT. The encoded protein is CASSTELDRRTEAFF.

J is TRBJ2-3 and V is TRBV9; D unresolved. The germline CDR1 and CDR2 sequences are SGDLS and YYNGEE. This CDR3 is 16 amino acids long. The germline V and J ends were trimmed by 0 bases and 0 bases, with 11 bases remaining between them. The CDR3 DNA is TGTGCCAGCAGCGTAGGGTCATCCCTTAGCACAGATACGCAGTATTTT. It codes for CASSVGSSLSTDTQYF.

The gene calls are TRBV6-6 and TRBJ1-5, with TRBD1 identical over 7 bases. The CDR3 is 18 amino acids. J gave up 9 bases and V 5 bases, and 22 bases lay outside the gene matches. The V gene's germline CDR1 is MNHNY and CDR2 SVGAGI (reference sequence). The CDR3 loop reads CASSGRDSRHRESWPQHF. The CDR3 DNA is TGTGCCAGCAGTGGCCGGGACAGCCGACATCGTGAATCATGGCCCCAGCATTTT.

This clonotype was found many times. The V gene is TRBV18, the J gene TRBJ2-3; 9 nucleotides match TRBD1. Germline V gene sequence: CDR1 KGHSH, CDR2 LQKENI. V lost 5 bases, J lost 0 bases, and 3 bases stayed unmatched. The CDR3 totals 15 residues. DNA of the CDR3: TGTGCCAGCTCAGTAGGACAGGGGAGCACAGATACGCAGTATTTT. This codes for CASSVGQGSTDTQYF. Full variable domain (missing parts from reference TRBV18 and TRBJ2-3): NAGVMQNPRHLVRRRGQEARLRCSPMKGHSHVYWYRQLPEEGLKFMVYLQKENIIDESGMPKERFSAEFPKEGPSILRIQQVVRGDSAAYFCASSVGQGSTDTQYFGPGTRLTVL.

The V and J genes are TRBV20-1 and TRBJ2-7; 9 positions agree with TRBD1. Germline lookup yields CDR1 DFQATT and CDR2 SNEGSKA (reference sequence). This CDR3 is built from 13 residues. Trimming at V came to 8 bases and at J to 4 bases, leaving 9 bases not matched to a gene. The CDR3 sequence is CSTTDRGTYEQYF. DNA of the CDR3: TGCAGTACAACGGACAGGGGCACGTACGAGCAGTACTTC.

This clonotype came up a few times. The chain has TRBV6-5 and TRBJ2-7; D is perhaps TRBD2 (5 bases). V was shortened by 6 bases and J by 6 bases, with 15 bases between the two germline ends. This CDR3 comprises 13 residues. From germline, CDR1 is MNHEY and CDR2 SVGAGI. CDR3 nucleotide sequence: TGTGCCAGCAGAAAAGGGAGCGCGAGCGAGCAGTACTTC. This codes for CASRKGSASEQYF.

The chain is built from TRBV7-9 and TRBJ1-6; 8 nucleotides match TRBD1. The germline V gene encodes CDR1 SEHNR and CDR2 FQNEAQ (reference sequence). V lost 5 bases to trimming and J lost 8 bases; unmatched junction nucleotides: 5. CDR3 length: 14 residues. The CDR3 nucleotides read TGTGCCAGCAGCCCGGGACAGGACGATTCACCCCTCCACTTT. Protein: CASSPGQDDSPLHF. The entire variable domain, with the rest obtained from reference TRBV7-9 and TRBJ1-6, is as follows: DTGVSQNPRHKITKRGQNVTFRCDPISEHNRLYWYRQTLGQGPEFLTYFQNEAQLEKSRLLSDRFSAERPKGSFSTLEIQRTEQGDSAMYLCASSPGQDDSPLHFGNGTRLTVT.

In its sample, this clonotype was seen a few times. DNA for the CDR3: TGCAGCGTTTCTCCAGGGGGATTTAACGAGCAGTACTTC. As protein: CSVSPGGFNEQYF. This chain joins TRBV29-1 and TRBJ2-7; 7 bases line up with TRBD1. CDR3 length: 13 amino acids. V trimming: 5 bases; J trimming: 5 bases; junction bases outside the gene matches: 9. Germline lookup yields CDR1 SQVTM and CDR2 ANQGSEA.

The chain has TRBV5-1 and TRBJ1-4, with 7 bases identical to TRBD1. Germline CDR1 SGHRS, CDR2 YFSETQ. With 3 bases clipped from V and 0 bases from J, the junction kept 5 bases outside the gene matches. CDR3 length equals 16 residues. CDR3 bases: TGCGCCAGCAGCTCAACGGGACAGACAACTAATGAAAAACTGTTTTTT. Protein product: CASSSTGQTTNEKLFF.

The chain has TRBV12-3 or TRBV12-4 and TRBJ2-7; 7 bases match TRBD2. V shed 5 bases and J 4 bases; nucleotides not matched to a gene: 8. This CDR3 comprises 14 residues. The CDR3 DNA is TGTGCCAGCAGTGTCGGGACCGGGGGGTACGAGCAGTACTTC. Translation: CASSVGTGGYEQYF.

This chain connects TRBV6-6 to TRBJ1-6, with D maybe TRBD1 (5 bases). Germline V lookup: CDR1 MNHNY, CDR2 SVGAGI (reference sequence). The CDR3 runs 15 residues. Trimming stripped 6 bases from V and 4 bases from J, with 13 bases between. The CDR3 coding sequence is TGTGCCAGCAGCCCCCTGGGGGGATATAATTCACCCCTCCACTTT. It is translated as CASSPLGGYNSPLHF.

This clonotype was seen a handful of times. The chain uses TRBV7-3 and TRBJ2-6, with 7 nucleotides matching TRBD1. CDR3 length equals 18 residues. Germline V gives CDR1 SGHTA, CDR2 FQGTGA. V lost 5 bases to trimming and J lost 0 bases; unmatched junction nucleotides: 10. The CDR3 loop reads CASSTTGTEDSGANVLTF. CDR3 bases: TGTGCCAGCAGCACAACCGGGACAGAGGACTCTGGGGCCAACGTCCTGACTTTC.

The chain combines TRBV5-6 with TRBJ2-7; the match to TRBD1 covers 9 bases. Germline values: CDR1 SGHDT, CDR2 YYEEEE. V shed 3 bases, J shed 4 bases, and the junction held 5 bases outside the gene matches. This CDR3 spans 14 amino acids. The DNA of the CDR3 is TGTGCCAGCAGCTATCCGGGACAGGGTTACGAGCAGTACTTC. It encodes CASSYPGQGYEQYF. Full variable domain (remainder filled in from reference TRBV5-6 and TRBJ2-7): DAGVTQSPTHLIKTRGQQVTLRCSPKSGHDTVSWYQQALGQGPQFIFQYYEEEERQRGNFPDRFSGHQFPNYSSELNVNALLLGDSALYLCASSYPGQGYEQYFGPGTRLTVT.

In this sample, this clonotype turned up a few times. The chain is built from TRBV12-3 or TRBV12-4 and TRBJ2-3; the D is unclear. CDR3 length: 14 amino acids. Trimming pared 4 bases from V and 6 bases from J, leaving 14 bases between. The CDR3 here is CASSSTRGFDTQYF. In DNA form, the CDR3 reads TGTGCCAGCAGTTCGACACGAGGCTTCGATACGCAGTATTTT.

The rearrangement uses TRBV6-2 or TRBV6-3 and TRBJ1-1; D is unresolved. The germline V gene encodes CDR1 MNHEY and CDR2 SVGEGT. The V and J ends lost 4 bases and 1 base respectively, with 13 bases between them. This CDR3 contains 15 residues. The CDR3 sequence is CASSWAAQTNTEAFF. The CDR3 coding sequence is TGTGCCAGCAGTTGGGCGGCGCAGACGAACACTGAAGCTTTCTTT.

This clonotype was recorded many times. This chain connects TRBV7-9 to TRBJ1-1; D not certain. Germline-derived CDR1 and CDR2 are SEHNR and FQNEAQ (reference sequence). The CDR3 is 17 residues long. Trimming took off 5 bases at V and 0 bases at J, with 19 bases between the two ends. As DNA, the CDR3 is TGTGCCAGCAGCACCAGTGAGAGAGGCTGGATGAACACTGAAGCTTTCTTT. Its translation is CASSTSERGWMNTEAFF.

This clonotype has a handful of counts. The chain combines TRBV7-6 with TRBJ2-7, with 13 nucleotides matching TRBD2. V shed 1 base, J shed 3 bases, and the junction held 3 bases outside the gene matches. The CDR3 contains 16 residues. Germline CDR1 is SGHVS and CDR2 is FNYEAQ. The CDR3 is CASSLEGTSGIYEQYF. The CDR3 bases are TGTGCCAGCAGCTTAGAGGGGACTAGCGGGATCTACGAGCAGTACTTC.

This chain links TRBV12-3 or TRBV12-4 with TRBJ1-5; TRBD1 aligns across 7 bases. The CDR3 has 15 amino acids. Trimming cost V 5 bases and J 1 base; bases outside gene matches: 5. CDR3 amino acids: CASSGQVASNQPQHF. The CDR3 DNA reads as TGTGCCAGCAGTGGACAGGTCGCGAGCAATCAGCCCCAGCATTTT.

Only a few counts were recorded for this clonotype. The chain carries TRBV20-1 and TRBJ2-4, with TRBD1 identical over 8 bases. Germline V gene data show CDR1 as DFQATT and CDR2 as SNEGSKA (reference sequence). This CDR3 is built from 16 residues. J was trimmed by 0 bases and V by 3 bases; bases with no gene match: 7. CDR3 sequence reads: CSARGLGQEAKNIQYF. In DNA, the CDR3 is TGCAGTGCTAGGGGATTGGGACAGGAAGCCAAAAACATTCAGTACTTC.

The V and J genes are TRBV5-1 and TRBJ2-7; 9 bases agree with TRBD1. This CDR3 contains 14 residues. In germline, CDR1 is SGHRS, CDR2 YFSETQ. Trimming took 6 bases from V and 5 from J; bases not matched to a gene: 9. The CDR3 spells CASKEGQGRNEQYF. For the CDR3, the DNA is TGCGCCAGCAAGGAAGGACAGGGGAGAAACGAGCAGTACTTC. Filled out from reference TRBV5-1 and TRBJ2-7, the complete variable domain reads KAGVTQTPRYLIKTRGQQVTLSCSPISGHRSVSWYQQTPGQGLQFLFEYFSETQRNKGNFPGRFSGRQFSNSRSEMNVSTLELGDSALYLCASKEGQGRNEQYFGPGTRLTVT.